These 13 T cell receptor beta chains share one sample of origin, sequenced in a study of T cells after yellow fever vaccination. Each CDR3 protein is one row after TCRdb ran MiXCR on the 5' RACE reads. Seen here are some 350,000 distinct CDR3 sequences, roughly 4.3% observed once, and the top ten hold roughly 26%. The sample was PBMCs, taken 5 days after the yellow fever booster vaccination. The receptors stem from a man between 18 and 35 years old who received the YFV17D yellow fever vaccine.

This clonotype was seen more than once but under ten times. The J gene is TRBJ1-2, the V gene TRBV12-3 or TRBV12-4, with no clear D. The CDR3 extends over 13 amino acids. The V gene lost 2 bases and the J gene lost 6 bases, with 10 bases spanning the gap. The chain's CDR3 is CASSLRLWNGYTF. Written as DNA, the CDR3 is TGTGCCAGCAGTTTAAGGCTGTGGAATGGCTACACCTTC.

The chain joins TRBV4-3 to TRBJ1-1; TRBD1 is a possible D gene (6 bases). CDR1 is LGHNA, CDR2 YSLEER, per germline. The V end was cut by 4 bases, the J end by 5 bases, with 8 bases between. This CDR3 has 12 residues. The CDR3 here is CASSRGRTEAFF. CDR3 nucleotide sequence: TGCGCCAGCAGCCGGGGGCGAACTGAAGCTTTCTTT.

The chain has TRBV5-1 and TRBJ2-7, with 11 bases matching TRBD2. The CDR3 contains 14 residues. Germline lookup yields CDR1 SGHRS and CDR2 YFSETQ. With V trimmed by 6 bases and J by 2 bases, 4 bases remained unmatched. CDR3 DNA: TGCGCCAGCACCATAGCGGGGGGGCCCTACGAGCAGTACTTC. Amino acid sequence: CASTIAGGPYEQYF.

At least ten counts were recorded for this clonotype. The gene calls are TRBV12-3 or TRBV12-4 and TRBJ1-1; D is possibly TRBD1 (6 bases). Trimming removed 7 bases from V and 4 bases from J, with 16 bases in between. This CDR3 has 14 residues. The CDR3 DNA is TGTGCCAGCACTATGTGGTTAGGGGGCACTGAAGCTTTCTTT. It is translated as CASTMWLGGTEAFF.

The table lists this clonotype with a few counts. The genes are TRBV5-1 and TRBJ1-2; D perhaps matches TRBD1 (5 bases). Germline V gene lookup returns CDR1 SGHRS and CDR2 YFSETQ. The CDR3 sequence is 17 residues long. Between the trimmed V and J ends, which lost 0 bases and 3 bases, there was a span of 18 bases. The CDR3 here is CASSLVLRGEVHYGYTF. The CDR3 bases are TGCGCCAGCAGCTTGGTCCTAAGAGGGGAGGTTCACTATGGCTACACCTTC.

This clonotype was counted once. The V gene is TRBV5-1, the J gene TRBJ1-1; no definite D call. Germline lookup yields CDR1 SGHRS and CDR2 YFSETQ. The V end was cut by 0 bases, the J end by 1 base, with 7 bases between. There are 14 residues in the CDR3. Here the CDR3 reads CASSLDTRNTEAFF. DNA of the CDR3: TGCGCCAGCAGCTTGGACACGAGGAACACTGAAGCTTTCTTT.

The chain has TRBV27 and TRBJ1-3; 7 bases align to TRBD1. CDR3 length: 13 amino acids. The germline V gene has CDR1 MNHEY and CDR2 SMNVEV (reference sequence). V shed 8 bases, J shed 7 bases, and the junction held 8 bases outside the gene matches. The CDR3 bases are TGTGCCAGCGTACGGACAGGCAGCAACACCATATATTTT. This sequence encodes CASVRTGSNTIYF.

In its sample, this clonotype was seen a few times. The genes are TRBV12-3 or TRBV12-4 and TRBJ1-5; maybe TRBD1 (5 bases). V lost 6 bases to trimming and J lost 7 bases, with 13 bases between them. The CDR3 contains 13 residues. The CDR3 nucleotides are TGTGCCAGCAGCCGTGGGGGATACCAGCCCCAGCATTTT. Translation: CASSRGGYQPQHF.

This clonotype was observed many times. The chain is built from TRBV6-4 and TRBJ2-2; weak D call: TRBD2 (7 bases). Looked up from germline, CDR1 is MRHNA and CDR2 is SNTAGT. V shed 2 bases and J shed 4 bases, with 8 bases lying between them. The CDR3 is made up of 14 amino acids. DNA of the CDR3: TGTGCCAGCAGTGACAGGGGGGGCACCGGGGAGCTGTTTTTT. Its translation: CASSDRGGTGELFF.

This clonotype was observed many times. This sequence joins TRBV7-4 and TRBJ1-6, with D possibly matching TRBD1 (5 bases). The CDR3 loop spans 20 amino acids. Between the trimmed V and J ends, which lost 0 bases and 1 base, there was a span of 19 bases. Germline V gene data show CDR1 as SGHVT and CDR2 as SQSDAQ. The chain's CDR3 is CASSLATPNRGGSYNSPLHF. CDR3 nucleotides: TGTGCCAGCAGCTTAGCTACCCCAAACCGTGGGGGTTCCTATAATTCACCCCTCCACTTT.

This clonotype was seen a few times. This chain links TRBV28 with TRBJ1-2; D unclear. This CDR3 comprises 13 residues. Per germline, CDR1 MDHEN and CDR2 SYDVKM. V lost 7 bases, J lost 2 bases, and 11 bases lay in between. CDR3 residues: CASNGQPNYGYTF. In DNA form, the CDR3 reads TGTGCCAGCAATGGGCAACCCAACTATGGCTACACCTTC.

This clonotype was recorded many times. V and J are TRBV9 and TRBJ1-5; possible D gene TRBD1, 6 bases. Germline-derived CDR1 and CDR2 are SGDLS and YYNGEE. The CDR3 is 15 amino acids. V lost 0 bases and J lost 7, with 14 bases in between. This CDR3 reads CASSVDGGGRQPQHF. The CDR3 region has the DNA TGTGCCAGCAGCGTAGATGGGGGGGGCCGGCAGCCCCAGCATTTT.

This clonotype was counted many times. The chain combines TRBV10-3 with TRBJ2-3; D is unresolved. CDR3 length equals 15 residues. Germline CDR1 ENHRY, CDR2 SYGVKD. Trimming removed 2 bases from V and 3 bases from J, with 12 bases in between. The CDR3 DNA is TGTGCCATCAGTGAGCCGAGTGGACCTACAGATACGCAGTATTTT. Translated, it gives CAISEPSGPTDTQYF.